Shown below are 10 T cell receptor beta chains from a single sample sequenced in a study of Ad26.COV2.S vaccination and SARS-CoV-2 variants. The treatment was: around 19 received Ad26.COV2.S at low or high dose, single or two shots; a few received placebo; per-sample allocation not given. The study sampled participants on day 63 after the first vaccine or placebo injection. Clones were sequenced by immunoSEQ multiplex PCR, and TCRdb holds only the in-frame ones, with some missing. The sample comprises about 390,000 clones, around 92% of which are singletons, and more than 1.5% rests with the top ten. This specimen was peripheral blood, taken in a trial of Ad26.COV2.S vaccine versus placebo. The receptors originated from a person between 18 and 65 years old who received the Ad26.COV2.S COVID-19 vaccine or a placebo.

The chain couples TRBV6-1 to TRBJ2-2; D not resolved. The V end lost 2 bases, the J end lost 5 bases, and 12 bases lay between the germline ends. The CDR3 loop spans 15 amino acids. CDR1 is MNHNS, CDR2 SASEGT, per germline. CDR3 sequence reads: CASSEQARVTGELFF. CDR3 DNA sequence: TGTGCCAGCAGTGAACAGGCTAGGGTAACCGGGGAGCTGTTTTTT.

The rearrangement links TRBV27 to TRBJ2-7; 9 nucleotides align to TRBD1. The CDR3 loop spans 18 amino acids. Germline CDR1 reads MNHEY; CDR2 reads SMNVEV (reference sequence). J was trimmed by 0 bases and V by 2 bases; bases with no gene match: 11. In DNA form, the CDR3 reads TGTGCCAGCAGTTTAGTTACAGGGGGCGTCCCTTTCTCCTACGAGCAGTACTTC. It specifies CASSLVTGGVPFSYEQYF.

The genes are TRBV30 and TRBJ1-5, with 9 bases lining up with TRBD1. The J segment lost 3 bases and the V segment lost 5 bases, leaving 2 bases of the junction unmatched. The CDR3 length is 13 residues. CDR1 is GTSNPN, CDR2 SVGIG, per germline (reference sequence). The CDR3 DNA reads as TGTGCCTGGGGGACAGGGATCAATCAGCCCCAGCATTTT. Encoded protein: CAWGTGINQPQHF. Using reference TRBV30 and TRBJ1-5 for the parts outside the CDR3, the full variable domain is SQTIHQWPATLVQPVGSPLSLECTVEGTSNPNLYWYRQAAGRGLQLLFYSVGIGQISSEVPQNLSASRPQDRQFILSSKKLLLSDSGFYLCAWGTGINQPQHFGDGTRLSIL.

The chain employs TRBV5-1 and TRBJ2-3; D is uncertain. Germline V gene data show CDR1 as SGHRS and CDR2 as YFSETQ. This CDR3 has 11 residues. Trimming left V 3 bases short and J 6 bases short, with 5 bases between. The CDR3 reads CASSYFDTQYF. The CDR3 region has the DNA TGCGCCAGCAGCTACTTTGATACGCAGTATTTT.

V and J are TRBV4-1 and TRBJ2-5; 12 nucleotides align to TRBD2. The germline V gene encodes CDR1 MGHRA and CDR2 YSYEKL. The CDR3 has 15 residues. V shed 4 bases and J 5 bases; nucleotides not matched to a gene: 5. CDR3 bases: TGCGCCAGCAGCCCACTAGCGGGGGGCAGGGAGACCCAGTACTTC. It codes for CASSPLAGGRETQYF.

The chain recombines TRBV7-2 with TRBJ1-1, with unresolved D. Trimming stripped 7 bases from V and 0 bases from J, with 12 bases between. CDR3 size: 14 residues. The germline V gene has CDR1 SGHTA and CDR2 FQGNSA. This CDR3 reads CASIRARMNTEAFF. The CDR3 DNA reads as TGTGCCAGCATACGAGCAAGAATGAACACTGAAGCTTTCTTT. The entire variable domain, with the rest obtained from reference TRBV7-2 and TRBJ1-1, is as follows: GAGVSQSPSNKVTEKGKDVELRCDPISGHTALYWYRQSLGQGLEFLIYFQGNSAPDKSGLPSDRFSAERTGGSVSTLTIQRTQQEDSAVYLCASIRARMNTEAFFGQGTRLTVV.

This clone was counted once. The rearrangement links TRBV29-1 to TRBJ2-2; unclear D gene. The germline V and J ends were trimmed by 3 bases and 6 bases, with 8 bases remaining between them. The CDR3 consists of 12 residues. Per the germline V gene, CDR1 is SQVTM and CDR2 is ANQGSEA. The CDR3, as DNA: TGCAGCGTTGACCAAGGGCCCGGGGAGCTGTTTTTT. It yields the protein CSVDQGPGELFF.

The rearrangement links TRBV7-9 to TRBJ2-3; D perhaps matches TRBD2 (6 bases). Germline V lookup: CDR1 SEHNR, CDR2 FQNEAQ (reference sequence). V shed 5 bases and J shed 3 bases, with 15 bases lying between them. The length of the CDR3 is 15 residues. This CDR3 is CASSPQGLPTDTQYF. In DNA form, the CDR3 reads TGTGCCAGCAGCCCCCAGGGACTCCCAACAGATACGCAGTATTTT.

The rearrangement links TRBV4-3 to TRBJ2-5, with 10 bases fitting TRBD2. The CDR3 runs 19 residues. The germline V gene encodes CDR1 LGHNA and CDR2 YSLEER. V lost 0 bases to trimming and J lost 5 bases; unmatched junction nucleotides: 15. CDR3 nucleotide sequence: TGCGCCAGCAGCCAAGATCGGGGGCCAGCGGGGGGGCAGTGGGAGACCCAGTACTTC. This codes for CASSQDRGPAGGQWETQYF.

The gene calls are TRBV18 and TRBJ2-7, with 9 bases aligning to TRBD1. With 2 bases clipped from V and 6 bases from J, the junction kept 8 bases outside the gene matches. This CDR3 has 15 residues. Germline V lookup: CDR1 KGHSH, CDR2 LQKENI. In DNA form, the CDR3 reads TGTGCCAGCTCACCAGCCACCGGGACAGGGTTCGAGCAGTACTTC. Translated: CASSPATGTGFEQYF.